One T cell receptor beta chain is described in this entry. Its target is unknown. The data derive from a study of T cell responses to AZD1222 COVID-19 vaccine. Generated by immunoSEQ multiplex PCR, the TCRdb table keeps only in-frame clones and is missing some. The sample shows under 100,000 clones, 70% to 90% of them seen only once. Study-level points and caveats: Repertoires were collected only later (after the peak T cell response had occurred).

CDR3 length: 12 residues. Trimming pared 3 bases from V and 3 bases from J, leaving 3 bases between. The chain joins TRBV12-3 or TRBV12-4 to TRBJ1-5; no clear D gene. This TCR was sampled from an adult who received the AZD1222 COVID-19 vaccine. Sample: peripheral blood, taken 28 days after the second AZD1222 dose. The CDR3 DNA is TGTGCCAGCAGTTTCCTCAATCAGCCCCAGCATTTT. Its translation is CASSFLNQPQHF.